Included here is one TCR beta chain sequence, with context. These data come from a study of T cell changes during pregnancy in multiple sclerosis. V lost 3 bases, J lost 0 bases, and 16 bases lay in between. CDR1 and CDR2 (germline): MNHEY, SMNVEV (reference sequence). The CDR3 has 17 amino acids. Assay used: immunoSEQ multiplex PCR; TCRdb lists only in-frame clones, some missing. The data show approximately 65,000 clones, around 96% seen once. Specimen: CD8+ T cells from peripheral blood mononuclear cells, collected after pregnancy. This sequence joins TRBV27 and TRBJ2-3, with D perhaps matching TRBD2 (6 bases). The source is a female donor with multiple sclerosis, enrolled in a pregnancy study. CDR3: CASSFAAVGGSTDTQYF. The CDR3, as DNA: TGTGCCAGCAGTTTCGCTGCAGTGGGGGGTAGCACAGATACGCAGTATTTT.